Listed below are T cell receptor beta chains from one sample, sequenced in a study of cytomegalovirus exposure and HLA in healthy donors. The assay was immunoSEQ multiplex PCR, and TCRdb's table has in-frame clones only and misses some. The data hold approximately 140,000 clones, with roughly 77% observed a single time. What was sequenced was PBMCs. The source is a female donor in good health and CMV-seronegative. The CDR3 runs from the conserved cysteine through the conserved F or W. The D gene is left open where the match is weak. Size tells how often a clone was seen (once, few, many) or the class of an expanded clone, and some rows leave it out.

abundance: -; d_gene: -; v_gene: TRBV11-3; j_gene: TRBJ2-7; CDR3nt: TGTGCCAGCAGCTTTTCCGGGGAGCAGTACTTC; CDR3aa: CASSFSGEQYF
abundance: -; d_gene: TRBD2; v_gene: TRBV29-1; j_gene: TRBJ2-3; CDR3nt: TGCAGCGTTATCATAGCGGGATACACAGATACGCAGTATTTT; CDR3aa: CSVIIAGYTDTQYF
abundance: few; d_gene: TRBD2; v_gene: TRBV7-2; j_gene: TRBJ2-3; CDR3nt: TGTGCCAGCAGCTTAGTGCGGGAGTACACAGATACGCAGTATTTT; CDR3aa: CASSLVREYTDTQYF
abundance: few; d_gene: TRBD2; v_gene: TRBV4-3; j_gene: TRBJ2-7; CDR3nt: TGCGCCAGCAGCCAAGATCCCAGCGGGGGGCCCTACGAGCAGTACTTC; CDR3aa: CASSQDPSGGPYEQYF
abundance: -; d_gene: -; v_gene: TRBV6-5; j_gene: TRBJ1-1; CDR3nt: TGTGCCAGCAGTGTCGACAGTGCTAACACTGAAGCTTTCTTT; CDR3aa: CASSVDSANTEAFF
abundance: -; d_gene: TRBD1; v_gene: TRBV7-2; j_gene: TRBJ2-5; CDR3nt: TGTGCCAGCAGCTTACAGGGGGCGCAAAAAGAGACCCAGTACTTC; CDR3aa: CASSLQGAQKETQYF
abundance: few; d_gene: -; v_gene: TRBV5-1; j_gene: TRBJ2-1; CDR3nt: TGCGCCAGCGGGAGGAATGAGCAGTTCTTC; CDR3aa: CASGRNEQFF
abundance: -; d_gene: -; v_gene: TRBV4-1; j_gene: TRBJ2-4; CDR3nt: TGCGCCAGCAGCCAAGATTTAGGGGCAGGGAATTATAGAAACATTCAGTACTTC; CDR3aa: CASSQDLGAGNYRNIQYF
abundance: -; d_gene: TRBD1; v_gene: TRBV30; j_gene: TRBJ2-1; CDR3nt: TGTGCCTGGACCAGGGACAGTTACAATGAGCAGTTCTTC; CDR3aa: CAWTRDSYNEQFF
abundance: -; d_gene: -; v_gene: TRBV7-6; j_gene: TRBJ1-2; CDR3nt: TGTGCCAGCAGCTTAGAAGGGGGAGGCTACACCTTC; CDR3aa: CASSLEGGGYTF
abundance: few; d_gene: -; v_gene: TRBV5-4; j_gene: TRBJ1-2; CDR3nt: TGTGCCAGCAGCTCTATGGCTAACTATGGCTACACCTTC; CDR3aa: CASSSMANYGYTF
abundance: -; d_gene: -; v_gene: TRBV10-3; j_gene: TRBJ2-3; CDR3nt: TGTGCCATCAGTGAGTCTAGCGAAACAGATACGCAGTATTTT; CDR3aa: CAISESSETDTQYF
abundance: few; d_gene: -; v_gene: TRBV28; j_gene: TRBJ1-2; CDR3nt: TGTGCCAGCACTACACCCAGGGGCCGAGGCGGCTACACCTTC; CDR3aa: CASTTPRGRGGYTF
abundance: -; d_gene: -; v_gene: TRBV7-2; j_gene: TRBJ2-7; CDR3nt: TGTGCCAGCAGCAGGGACACTTACTACGAGCAGTACTTC; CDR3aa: CASSRDTYYEQYF
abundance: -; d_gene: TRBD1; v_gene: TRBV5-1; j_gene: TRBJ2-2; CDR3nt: TGCGCCAGCAGCTTGGCCTTCCCAGGGCCAGGGGGCGGTGGAGGGGAGCTGTTTTTT; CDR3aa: CASSLAFPGPGGGGGELFF
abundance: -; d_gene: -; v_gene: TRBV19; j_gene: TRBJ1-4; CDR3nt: TGTGCTTCCCGGTGGGCCTCTAATGAAAAACTGTTTTTT; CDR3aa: CASRWASNEKLFF
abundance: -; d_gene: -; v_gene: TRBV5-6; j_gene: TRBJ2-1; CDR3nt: TGTGCCAGCAGCTTGGTACAGGGTGATGAGCAGTTCTTC; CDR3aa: CASSLVQGDEQFF
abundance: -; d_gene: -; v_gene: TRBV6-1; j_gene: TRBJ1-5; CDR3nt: TGTGCCAGCAGTAGTCGGGGGGGTAGCAATCAGCCCCAGCATTTT; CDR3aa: CASSSRGGSNQPQHF
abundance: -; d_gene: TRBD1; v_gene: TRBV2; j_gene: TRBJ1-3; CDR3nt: TGTGCCAGCAGCGCTCAGGGGGTCGGAGGAAACACCATATATTTT; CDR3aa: CASSAQGVGGNTIYF
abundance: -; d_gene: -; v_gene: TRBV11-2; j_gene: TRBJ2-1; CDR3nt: TGTGCCAGCAGCTTAGATAGTACGAATGAGCAGTTCTTC; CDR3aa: CASSLDSTNEQFF
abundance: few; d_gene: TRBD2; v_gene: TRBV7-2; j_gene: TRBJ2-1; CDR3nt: TGTGCCAGCAGCCGAGGACTAGTCTACAATGAGCAGTTCTTC; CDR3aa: CASSRGLVYNEQFF
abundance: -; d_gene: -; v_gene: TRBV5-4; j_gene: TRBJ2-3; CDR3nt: TGTGCCAGCAGCGTGGGACAGACTAGAAGGACAGATACGCAGTATTTT; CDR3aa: CASSVGQTRRTDTQYF
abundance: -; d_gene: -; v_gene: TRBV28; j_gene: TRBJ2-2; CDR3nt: TGTGCCAGCAGTTTTTCCCAGGCCTCTCAGGGCACCGGGGAGCTGTTTTTT; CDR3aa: CASSFSQASQGTGELFF
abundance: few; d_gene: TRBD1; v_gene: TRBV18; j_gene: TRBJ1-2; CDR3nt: TGTGCCAGCTCACCCCGACAGGGACTCTATGGCTACACCTTC; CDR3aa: CASSPRQGLYGYTF
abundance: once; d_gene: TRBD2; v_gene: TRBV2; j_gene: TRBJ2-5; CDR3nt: TGTGCCAGCCGGGGGGGGGCCGGGGAGACCCAGTACTTC; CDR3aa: CASRGGAGETQYF
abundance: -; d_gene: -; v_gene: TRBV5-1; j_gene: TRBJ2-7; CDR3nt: TGCGCCAGCAGCTTGGTCCCAGGGGAACCCTACGAGCAGTACTTC; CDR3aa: CASSLVPGEPYEQYF
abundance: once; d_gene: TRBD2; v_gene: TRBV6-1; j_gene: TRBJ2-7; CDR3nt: TGTGCCAGCAGTGAAAGGGAGGGGCGGTACTTC; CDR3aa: CASSEREGRYF
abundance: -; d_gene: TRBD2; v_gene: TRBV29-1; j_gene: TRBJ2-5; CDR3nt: TGCAGCGTGACTAGCGGGACCTTAACTAGTGAGACCCAGTACTTC; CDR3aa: CSVTSGTLTSETQYF
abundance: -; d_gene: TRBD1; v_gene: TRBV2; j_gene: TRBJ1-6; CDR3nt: TGTGCCACCGCACCTTACAGGGGGGATAATTCACCCCTCCACTTT; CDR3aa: CATAPYRGDNSPLHF
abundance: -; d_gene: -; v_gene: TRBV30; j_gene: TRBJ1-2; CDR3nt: TGTGCCTGGGCTAGGGGGGGTGTCTATGGCTACACCTTC; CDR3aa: CAWARGGVYGYTF
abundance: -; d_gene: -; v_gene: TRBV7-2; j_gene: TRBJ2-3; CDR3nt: TGTGCCAGCAGCTCCCAAGGAGGGCAGTATTTT; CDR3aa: CASSSQGGQYF